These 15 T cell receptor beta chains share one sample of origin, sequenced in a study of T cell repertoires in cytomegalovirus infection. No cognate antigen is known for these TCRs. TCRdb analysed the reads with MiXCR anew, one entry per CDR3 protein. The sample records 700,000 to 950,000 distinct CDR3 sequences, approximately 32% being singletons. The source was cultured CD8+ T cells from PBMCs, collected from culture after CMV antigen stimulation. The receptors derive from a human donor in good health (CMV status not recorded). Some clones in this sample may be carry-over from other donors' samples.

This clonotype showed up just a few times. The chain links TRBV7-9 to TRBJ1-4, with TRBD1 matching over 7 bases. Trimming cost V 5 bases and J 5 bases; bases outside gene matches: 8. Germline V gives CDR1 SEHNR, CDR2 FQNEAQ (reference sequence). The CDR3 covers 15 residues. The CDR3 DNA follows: TGTGCCAGCAGCCCAAAGGACAGGCTAAATGAAAAACTGTTTTTT. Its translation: CASSPKDRLNEKLFF. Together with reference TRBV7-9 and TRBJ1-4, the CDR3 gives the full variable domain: DTGVSQNPRHKITKRGQNVTFRCDPISEHNRLYWYRQTLGQGPEFLTYFQNEAQLEKSRLLSDRFSAERPKGSFSTLEIQRTEQGDSAMYLCASSPKDRLNEKLFFGSGTQLSVL.

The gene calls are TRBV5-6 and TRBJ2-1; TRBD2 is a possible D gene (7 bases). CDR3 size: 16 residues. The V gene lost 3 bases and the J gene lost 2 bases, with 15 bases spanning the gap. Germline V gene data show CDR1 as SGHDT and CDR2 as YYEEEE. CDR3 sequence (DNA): TGTGCCAGCAGCTCCCGAGGGGGGGCGACCTACAATGAGCAGTTCTTC. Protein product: CASSSRGGATYNEQFF.

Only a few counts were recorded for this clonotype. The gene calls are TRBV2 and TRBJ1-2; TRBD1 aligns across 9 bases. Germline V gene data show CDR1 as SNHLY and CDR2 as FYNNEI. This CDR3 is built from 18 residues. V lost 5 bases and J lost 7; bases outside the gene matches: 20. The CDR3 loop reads CASSQPGELPGQGSGYTF. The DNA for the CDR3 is TGTGCCAGCAGTCAGCCGGGGGAGTTACCGGGACAGGGCTCTGGCTACACCTTC. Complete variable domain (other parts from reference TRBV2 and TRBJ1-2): EPEVTQTPSHQVTQMGQEVILRCVPISNHLYFYWYRQILGQKVEFLVSFYNNEISEKSEIFDDQFSVERPDGSNFTLKIRSTKLEDSAMYFCASSQPGELPGQGSGYTFGSGTRLTVV.

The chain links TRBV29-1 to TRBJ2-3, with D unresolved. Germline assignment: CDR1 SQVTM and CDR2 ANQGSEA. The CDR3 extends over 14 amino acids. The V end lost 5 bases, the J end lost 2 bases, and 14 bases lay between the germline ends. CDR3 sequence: CSVFRMGDTDTQYF. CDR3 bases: TGCAGCGTTTTTCGCATGGGCGACACAGATACGCAGTATTTT.

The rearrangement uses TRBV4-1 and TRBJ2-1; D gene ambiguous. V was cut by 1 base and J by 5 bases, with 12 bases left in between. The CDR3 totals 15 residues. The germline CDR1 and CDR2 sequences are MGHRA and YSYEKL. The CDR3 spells CASSQVAWVNNEQFF. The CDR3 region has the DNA TGCGCCAGCAGCCAAGTCGCTTGGGTCAACAATGAGCAGTTCTTC.

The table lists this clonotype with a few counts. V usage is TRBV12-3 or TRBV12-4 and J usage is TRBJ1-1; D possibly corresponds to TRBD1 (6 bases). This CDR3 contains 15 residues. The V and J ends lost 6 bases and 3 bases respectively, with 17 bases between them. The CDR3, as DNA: TGTGCCAGCAGGCCCGCAGGGGAAGCGGACACTGAAGCTTTCTTT. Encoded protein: CASRPAGEADTEAFF.

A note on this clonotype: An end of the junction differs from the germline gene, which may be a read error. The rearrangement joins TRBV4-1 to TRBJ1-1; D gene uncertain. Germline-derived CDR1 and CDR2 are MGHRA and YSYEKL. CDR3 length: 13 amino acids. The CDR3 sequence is CASSDPADTEAFF. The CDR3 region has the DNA TGTGCCAGCAGCGACCCGGCCGACACTGAAGCTTTCTTT.

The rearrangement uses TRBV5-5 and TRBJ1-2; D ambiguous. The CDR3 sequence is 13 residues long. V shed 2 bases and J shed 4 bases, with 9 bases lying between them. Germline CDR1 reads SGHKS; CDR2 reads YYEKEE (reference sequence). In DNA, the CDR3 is TGTGCCAGCAGCTTCCGAGACCTCTATGGCTACACCTTC. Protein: CASSFRDLYGYTF.

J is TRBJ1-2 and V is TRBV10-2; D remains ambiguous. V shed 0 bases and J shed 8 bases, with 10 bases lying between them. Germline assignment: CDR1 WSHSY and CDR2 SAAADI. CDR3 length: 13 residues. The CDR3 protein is CASSESRPAGYTF. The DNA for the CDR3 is TGCGCCAGCAGTGAGTCGCGGCCTGCCGGCTACACCTTC.

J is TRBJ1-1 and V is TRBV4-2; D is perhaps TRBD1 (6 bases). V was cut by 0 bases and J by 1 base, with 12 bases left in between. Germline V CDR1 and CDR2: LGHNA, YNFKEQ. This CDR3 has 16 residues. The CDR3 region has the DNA TGTGCCAGCAGCCAAGAAACGGGACACCCGAACACTGAAGCTTTCTTT. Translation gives CASSQETGHPNTEAFF.

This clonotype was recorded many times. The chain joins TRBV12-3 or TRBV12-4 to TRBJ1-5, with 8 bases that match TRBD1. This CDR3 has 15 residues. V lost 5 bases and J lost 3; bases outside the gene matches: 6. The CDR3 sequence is CASSPGQGANQPQHF. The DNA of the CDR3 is TGTGCCAGCAGTCCTGGACAGGGCGCCAATCAGCCCCAGCATTTT.

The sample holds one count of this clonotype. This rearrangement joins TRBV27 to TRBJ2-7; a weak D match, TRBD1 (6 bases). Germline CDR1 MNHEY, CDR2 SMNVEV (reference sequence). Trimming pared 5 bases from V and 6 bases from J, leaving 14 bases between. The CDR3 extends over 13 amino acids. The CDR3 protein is CASSPFDRSEQYF. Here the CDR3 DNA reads TGTGCCAGCAGTCCTTTCGACAGGTCCGAGCAGTACTTC.

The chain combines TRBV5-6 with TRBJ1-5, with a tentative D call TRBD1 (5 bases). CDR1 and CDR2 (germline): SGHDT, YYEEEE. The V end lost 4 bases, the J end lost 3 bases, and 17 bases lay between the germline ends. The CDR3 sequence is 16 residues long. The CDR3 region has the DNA TGTGCCAGCAGCGTCCGGGACGAAGTATTCAATCAGCCCCAGCATTTT. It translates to CASSVRDEVFNQPQHF.

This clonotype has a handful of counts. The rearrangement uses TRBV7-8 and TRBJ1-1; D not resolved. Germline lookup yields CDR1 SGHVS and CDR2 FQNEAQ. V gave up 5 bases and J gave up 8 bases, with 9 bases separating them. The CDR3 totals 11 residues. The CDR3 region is CASSRKREAFF. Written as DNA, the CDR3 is TGTGCCAGCAGCCGAAAAAGAGAAGCTTTCTTT.

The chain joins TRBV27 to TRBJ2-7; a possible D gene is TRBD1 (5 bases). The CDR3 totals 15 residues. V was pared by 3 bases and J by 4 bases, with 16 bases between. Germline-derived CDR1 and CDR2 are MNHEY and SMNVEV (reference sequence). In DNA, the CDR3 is TGTGCCAGCAGTTTTGGGGCCGATATTTTTTACGAGCAGTACTTC. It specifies CASSFGADIFYEQYF.